This entry lists 29 T cell receptor beta chains sequenced from one sample in a study of cytomegalovirus exposure and HLA in healthy donors. The data were produced by immunoSEQ multiplex PCR, yet TCRdb's version contains in-frame clones alone and is incomplete. Among about 130,000 clones listed, roughly 90% were seen once. The specimen sequenced was PBMCs. The receptors here all came from a man aged 25 to 45 in good health and CMV-seronegative.

The chain is built from TRBV27 and TRBJ1-2; D is unclear. CDR1 and CDR2 from the germline V gene are MNHEY and SMNVEV (reference sequence). The CDR3 sequence is 15 residues long. V was shortened by 9 bases and J by 4 bases, with 21 bases between the two germline ends. The CDR3 sequence is CASSPFSGAGYGYTF. The CDR3, as DNA: TGTGCCAGTAGTCCTTTTAGTGGCGCGGGCTATGGCTACACCTTC.

This clone was found once. The chain couples TRBV5-1 to TRBJ2-5; a weak D match, TRBD2 (6 bases). Trimming took off 2 bases at V and 4 bases at J, with 15 bases between the two ends. The germline V gene encodes CDR1 SGHRS and CDR2 YFSETQ. This CDR3 has 15 residues. The CDR3 spells CASSFGGAQAETQYF. CDR3 bases: TGCGCCAGCAGCTTCGGGGGAGCGCAGGCAGAGACCCAGTACTTC.

The chain uses TRBV6-1 and TRBJ2-7; D is unclear. The V gene lost 3 bases and the J gene lost 8 bases, with 8 bases spanning the gap. Germline V CDR1 and CDR2: MNHNS, SASEGT. CDR3 length: 11 amino acids. The CDR3 is CASSDATQQYF. The CDR3 nucleotides are TGTGCCAGCAGTGATGCGACACAGCAGTACTTC.

In this sample, this clone turned up a few times. This sequence joins TRBV19 and TRBJ1-5; D is unresolved. Germline CDR1 LNHDA, CDR2 SQIVND (reference sequence). The CDR3 consists of 14 residues. V was trimmed by 3 bases and J by 2 bases, leaving 8 bases between them. CDR3 in amino acids: CASSISGGNQPQHF. For the CDR3, the DNA is TGTGCCAGTAGTATCAGCGGGGGCAATCAGCCCCAGCATTTT.

This clone showed up just once. This chain connects TRBV7-9 to TRBJ2-1; D is ambiguous. The germline CDR1 and CDR2 sequences are SEHNR and FQNEAQ (reference sequence). CDR3 size: 15 residues. Trimming shortened V by 6 bases and J by 0 bases, and 12 bases separated the two germline ends. CDR3 nucleotide sequence: TGTGCCAGCAGTTACAGAACTGGCTCCTACAATGAGCAGTTCTTC. Its protein product is CASSYRTGSYNEQFF.

The chain links TRBV21-1 to TRBJ1-1; TRBD1, the D gene given by the table, was not confirmed from the DNA. TRBV21-1 has pseudogene status. This CDR3 spans 18 amino acids. The CDR3: CASSKGRRGPSPNTEAFF. CDR3 DNA: TGTGCCAGCAGCAAAGGTAGGAGGGGGCCGTCTCCGAACACTGAAGCTTTCTTT.

Only a few counts were recorded for this clone. The rearrangement links TRBV7-2 to TRBJ1-6; 10 bases match TRBD1. The CDR3 runs 16 residues. The germline V gene has CDR1 SGHTA and CDR2 FQGNSA. J was trimmed by 10 bases and V by 5 bases; bases with no gene match: 11. The CDR3 sequence: CASSPRTGGMWSPLHF. The CDR3 DNA reads as TGTGCCAGCAGCCCCCGGACAGGGGGGATGTGGTCACCCCTCCACTTT.

The chain combines TRBV7-8 with TRBJ2-3; TRBD2 matches at 9 bases. From germline, CDR1 is SGHVS and CDR2 FQNEAQ. Trimming at V came to 6 bases and at J to 3 bases, leaving 10 bases not matched to a gene. This CDR3 comprises 16 residues. The CDR3 protein is CASSSGTSPSTDTQYF. The CDR3, as DNA: TGTGCCAGCAGTTCTGGGACTAGCCCCTCGACAGATACGCAGTATTTT.

V usage is TRBV10-1 and J usage is TRBJ1-2; D gene unclear. The germline gives CDR1 WNHNN, CDR2 SYGVQD (reference sequence). V was cut by 7 bases and J by 4 bases, with 10 bases left in between. The CDR3 sequence is 12 residues long. CDR3 protein: CASTSGIYGYTF. The CDR3 DNA follows: TGCGCCAGCACTTCCGGGATCTATGGCTACACCTTC.

V gene TRBV9 combines with J gene TRBJ1-1; no firm D call. The V end lost 0 bases, the J end lost 5 bases, and 11 bases lay between the germline ends. From germline, CDR1 is SGDLS and CDR2 YYNGEE. The CDR3 runs 14 residues. The CDR3 coding sequence is TGTGCCAGCAGCGTAGTATCTGCCGGTACTGAAGCTTTCTTT. Translated: CASSVVSAGTEAFF.

This chain's CDR3 is CASSFGGLRGAGGELFF. The CDR3 bases are TGTGCCAGCAGTTTTGGGGGCCTCAGGGGGGCTGGCGGGGAGCTGTTTTTT. This rearrangement joins TRBV27 to TRBJ2-2; weak D call: TRBD1 (7 bases). Per germline, CDR1 MNHEY and CDR2 SMNVEV (reference sequence). The CDR3 loop spans 17 amino acids. The V end was cut by 3 bases, the J end by 7 bases, with 21 bases between.

This clone was detected once. Here the CDR3 reads CATSRGQLYGYTF. CDR3 coding DNA: TGTGCCACCAGCCGGGGACAGCTCTATGGCTACACCTTC. The chain recombines TRBV15 with TRBJ1-2; the match to TRBD1 covers 7 bases. This CDR3 region has 13 residues. Per germline, CDR1 LNHNV and CDR2 YYDKDF (reference sequence). V lost 5 bases and J lost 4; bases outside the gene matches: 4.

This rearrangement joins TRBV2 to TRBJ1-1, with D perhaps matching TRBD1 (5 bases). CDR1 SNHLY and CDR2 FYNNEI come from the germline V gene. This CDR3 has 14 residues. Trimming removed 8 bases at V and 1 base at J, with 14 bases between. The DNA for the CDR3 is TGTGCCAGCGGCCTTATTACAGGGAACACTGAAGCTTTCTTT. Its protein is CASGLITGNTEAFF.

The V and J genes are TRBV25-1 and TRBJ2-1, with 15 bases aligning to TRBD2. The germline gives CDR1 MGHDK, CDR2 SYGVNS. Trimming removed 6 bases from V and 10 bases from J; junction bases left unmatched: 13. The CDR3 spans 17 residues. This CDR3 is CASRGSRGLAGGREQFF. The DNA of the CDR3 is TGTGCCAGCAGGGGGTCCCGAGGACTAGCGGGGGGGCGAGAGCAGTTCTTC.

This chain connects TRBV21-1 to TRBJ2-7; no check of the table's D call, TRBD1, against the DNA was made. TRBV21-1 is labeled a pseudogene. The CDR3 has 11 residues. CDR3 region: CGCKASGEQYF. DNA for the CDR3: TGCGGTTGTAAGGCCTCAGGTGAGCAGTACTTC.

The chain is built from TRBV5-8 and TRBJ1-1; the match to TRBD1 covers 8 bases. V was clipped by 1 base and J by 0 bases; unmatched bases: 5. Germline V lookup: CDR1 SGHTS, CDR2 YDEGEE. The CDR3 length is 16 residues. This CDR3 is CASSLIAQGVNTEAFF. CDR3 nucleotides: TGTGCCAGCAGCTTGATCGCACAGGGGGTGAACACTGAAGCTTTCTTT.

The rearrangement joins TRBV25-1 to TRBJ1-5; D unclear. In germline, CDR1 is MGHDK, CDR2 SYGVNS. V lost 4 bases and J 0 bases, leaving 7 bases between the germline ends. The CDR3 runs to 14 residues. CDR3 nucleotide sequence: TGTGCCAGCAGTGGATATTATAGCAATCAGCCCCAGCATTTT. Protein: CASSGYYSNQPQHF.

The J gene is TRBJ2-3, the V gene TRBV9, with TRBD2 as a possible D gene (6 bases). The CDR3 spans 13 residues. The germline V gene encodes CDR1 SGDLS and CDR2 YYNGEE. Trimming removed 0 bases at V and 11 bases at J, with 13 bases between. In DNA, the CDR3 is TGTGCCAGCAGCGTAGTGTCCGGGGGAGGGCAGTATTTT. Amino acid sequence: CASSVVSGGGQYF.

This chain links TRBV6-5 with TRBJ1-5; no clear D gene. Trimming removed 0 bases at V and 4 bases at J, with 10 bases between. The CDR3 is 15 amino acids. Germline CDR1 and CDR2: MNHEY and SVGAGI. The CDR3 bases are TGTGCCAGCAGTTACTCGACCACACAGAATCAGCCCCAGCATTTT. This sequence encodes CASSYSTTQNQPQHF.

The chain uses TRBV6-5 and TRBJ2-7, with a tentative D call TRBD1 (5 bases). Trimming took 6 bases from V and 7 from J, leaving 13 bases between them. Germline lookup yields CDR1 MNHEY and CDR2 SVGAGI. The CDR3 loop spans 12 amino acids. The CDR3 protein is CASSPWGDEQYF. CDR3 DNA: TGTGCCAGCAGCCCCTGGGGCGATGAGCAGTACTTC.

This chain links TRBV11-2 with TRBJ2-7; tentatively, D is TRBD1 (5 bases). CDR3 length: 13 amino acids. V was pared by 4 bases and J by 5 bases, with 12 bases between. Per germline, CDR1 SGHAT and CDR2 FQNNGV. CDR3 DNA sequence: TGTGCCAGCAGCTCTGACAGTGTAGACGAGCAGTACTTC. This sequence encodes CASSSDSVDEQYF.

The chain joins TRBV6-5 to TRBJ2-1; TRBD2 matches 7 bases. The CDR3 contains 13 residues. With 10 bases clipped from V and 2 bases from J, the junction kept 5 bases outside the gene matches. The V gene's germline CDR1 is MNHEY and CDR2 SVGAGI. CDR3 loop: CATFLAAYNEQFF. The CDR3 DNA follows: TGTGCCACCTTTCTAGCGGCCTACAATGAGCAGTTCTTC.

V usage is TRBV7-9 and J usage is TRBJ2-7; tentatively, D is TRBD2 (5 bases). V gave up 5 bases and J gave up 4 bases, with 15 bases separating them. CDR1 is SEHNR and CDR2 is FQNEAQ in the germline V gene (reference sequence). The CDR3 length is 14 residues. In DNA, the CDR3 is TGTGCCAGCAGCCCCCCCGGGGTCAAATACGAGCAGTACTTC. Its translation: CASSPPGVKYEQYF.

The chain combines TRBV5-4 with TRBJ2-1, with 8 bases aligning to TRBD2. Germline trimming cut 1 base from V and 5 bases from J; bases unmatched to any gene: 2. The CDR3 contains 14 residues. Per the germline V gene, CDR1 is SGHNT and CDR2 is YYREEE (reference sequence). CDR3 sequence (DNA): TGTGCCAGCAGCTTGAGGACTAGCCACAATGAGCAGTTCTTC. Its translation: CASSLRTSHNEQFF.

The chain recombines TRBV28 with TRBJ2-6, with unresolved D. CDR1 is MDHEN, CDR2 SYDVKM, per germline. This CDR3 is 17 amino acids long. The V end lost 4 bases, the J end lost 1 base, and 14 bases lay between the germline ends. CDR3 sequence: CASSSSSRGSGANVLTF. DNA for the CDR3: TGTGCCAGCAGTTCTAGTAGTCGTGGGTCTGGGGCCAACGTCCTGACTTTC.

This clone has just one count. The rearrangement uses TRBV2 and TRBJ2-3, with D possibly matching TRBD2 (5 bases). Germline loops: CDR1 SNHLY, CDR2 FYNNEI. The CDR3 covers 13 residues. The germline V and J ends were trimmed by 6 bases and 3 bases, with 10 bases remaining between them. The DNA of the CDR3 is TGTGCCAGCAGGGTCCGGGGAACAGATACGCAGTATTTT. It specifies CASRVRGTDTQYF. Drawing the rest from reference TRBV2 and TRBJ2-3, the complete variable domain is EPEVTQTPSHQVTQMGQEVILRCVPISNHLYFYWYRQILGQKVEFLVSFYNNEISEKSEIFDDQFSVERPDGSNFTLKIRSTKLEDSAMYFCASRVRGTDTQYFGPGTRLTVL.

V usage is TRBV10-3 and J usage is TRBJ2-1; weak D call: TRBD1 (6 bases). V dropped 3 bases and J dropped 0 bases, with 9 bases sitting between them. In germline, CDR1 is ENHRY, CDR2 SYGVKD. CDR3 length: 15 amino acids. CDR3 in amino acids: CAISDRGVSYNEQFF. DNA for the CDR3: TGTGCCATCAGTGACAGGGGAGTCTCCTACAATGAGCAGTTCTTC.

The rearrangement uses TRBV19 and TRBJ2-1; weak D call: TRBD2 (6 bases). The V end lost 2 bases, the J end lost 1 base, and 9 bases lay between the germline ends. The CDR3 is 15 amino acids. Germline V gives CDR1 LNHDA, CDR2 SQIVND (reference sequence). CDR3 nucleotide sequence: TGTGCCAGTAGTATACGGGCGGGGTCCTACAATGAGCAGTTCTTC. Amino acids: CASSIRAGSYNEQFF.

V usage is TRBV6-1 and J usage is TRBJ2-7; 8 nucleotides align to TRBD1. Germline V gives CDR1 MNHNS, CDR2 SASEGT. The V and J ends lost 3 bases and 6 bases, in that order; junction bases with no gene match: 4. The CDR3 totals 13 residues. The CDR3 protein is CASSDRGLGEQYF. The CDR3 DNA reads TGTGCCAGCAGTGACAGGGGGCTGGGCGAGCAGTACTTC.